This TCR beta chain derives from a study of OX40 agonist ivuxolimab in advanced cancers. Only in-frame clones appear in the TCRdb table, and some are missing; sequencing was by immunoSEQ multiplex PCR. The sample holds tens of thousands of clones, roughly 80% seen once. Trimming shortened V by 4 bases and J by 1 base, and 12 bases separated the two germline ends. CDR1 and CDR2 from the germline V gene are LNHDA and SQIVND (reference sequence). CDR3 length: 15 amino acids. Sequenced material: CD4+ or CD8+ T cells sorted from blood, taken in a trial of the OX40 agonist ivuxolimab. The chain links TRBV19 to TRBJ2-3, with D perhaps TRBD2 (7 bases). The receptor's source is an adult with an advanced solid tumor such as melanoma, head and neck, liver or kidney cancer. CDR3 sequence: CASSSRGGGTDTQYF. In nucleotides, the CDR3 is TGTGCCAGTAGTAGCAGGGGAGGGGGCACAGATACGCAGTATTTT.